The 13 T cell receptor beta chains below come from one sample, sequenced in a study of Graves' ophthalmopathy and Graves' hyperthyroidism (dated 2018 in TCRdb). TCRdb names Illumina HiSeq 2000 as the instrument used. For repertoire sequencing, TCR beta CDR3 regions were amplified from RNA transcripts. The first round was an RT-PCR using HTBI primers with the Qiagen OneStep RT-PCR kit, and this first round was followed by a second-round multiplex PCR, then size selection and purification. TCRdb's own reprocessing of the public reads used fastp at Q25 and MiXCR and kept productive beta chains. All rows with the same CDR3 protein become a single entry with the most common DNA and genes. The sample records 360,000 or so distinct CDR3 sequences, approximately 16% of which are singletons. The ten biggest clones cover roughly 1.5% of the sample. The specimen was peripheral blood. These receptors all come from a woman younger than 35 with Graves' ophthalmopathy. Donor details come from another sample of the same person, matched by shared clones.

The rearrangement joins TRBV25-1 to TRBJ1-2, with a tentative D call TRBD1 (5 bases). The V and J ends lost 1 base and 6 bases respectively, with 15 bases between them. The CDR3 is 15 amino acids. Looked up from germline, CDR1 is MGHDK and CDR2 is SYGVNS. CDR3 residues: CASSEFKSSGDGYTF. Here the CDR3 DNA reads TGTGCCAGCAGTGAATTCAAGTCTTCGGGGGATGGCTACACCTTC.

In this sample, this clonotype turned up once. The V gene is TRBV7-2, the J gene TRBJ1-2; a weak D match, TRBD1 (5 bases). Germline CDR1 and CDR2: SGHTA and FQGNSA. The CDR3 is 15 residues long. V was clipped by 1 base and J by 1 base, with 10 bases between them. The CDR3 DNA reads TGTGCCAGCAGCTTAGGCCAGGGCCATAACTATGGCTACACCTTC. This translates into CASSLGQGHNYGYTF.

Many counts were recorded for this clonotype. The V and J genes are TRBV6-2 or TRBV6-3 and TRBJ2-7, with TRBD2 matching 11 bases. V shed 7 bases and J 6 bases; nucleotides not matched to a gene: 5. The CDR3 contains 13 residues. Germline V gene sequence: CDR1 MNHEY, CDR2 SVGEGT. CDR3 amino acids: CASTGTSGGEQYF. In DNA form, the CDR3 reads TGTGCCAGCACCGGGACTAGCGGCGGCGAGCAGTACTTC.

The gene calls are TRBV10-2 and TRBJ2-7, with 14 bases matching TRBD2. This CDR3 has 15 residues. Unmatched junction bases numbered 6, after V lost 8 bases and J lost 3 bases. Germline CDR1 is WSHSY and CDR2 is SAAADI. In DNA form, the CDR3 reads TGCGCCAGCGGTCCCGGGACTAGCGGGAGCTACGAGCAGTACTTC. Translation: CASGPGTSGSYEQYF.

This clonotype was seen many times. The chain links TRBV3-1 to TRBJ2-3; D remains unclear. CDR1 and CDR2 from the germline V gene are LGHDT and YNNKEL (reference sequence). The CDR3 has 18 amino acids. Trimming took 4 bases from V and 2 from J, leaving 22 bases between them. The CDR3 region is CASSLQGLKSDSTDTQYF. The CDR3, as DNA: TGTGCCAGCAGCCTGCAAGGATTAAAATCGGATTCCACAGATACGCAGTATTTT.

This clonotype was detected many times. The rearrangement links TRBV6-5 to TRBJ1-6; D gene unclear. Germline V gives CDR1 MNHEY, CDR2 SVGAGI. The ends were cut back, 1 base at V and 5 bases at J, with 6 bases in the middle. The CDR3 loop spans 14 amino acids. CDR3 sequence: CASSYWGNNSPLHF. In DNA, the CDR3 is TGTGCCAGCAGTTACTGGGGTAATAATTCACCCCTCCACTTT.

This clonotype was seen repeatedly, ten times or more. The chain links TRBV24-1 to TRBJ2-2; D call uncertain. This CDR3 has 16 amino acids. The germline CDR1 and CDR2 sequences are KGHDR and SFDVKD. Between the trimmed V and J ends, which lost 5 bases and 0 bases, there was a span of 12 bases. CDR3 sequence reads: CATSAPDLANTGELFF. CDR3 nucleotide sequence: TGTGCCACCAGTGCCCCGGACCTGGCGAACACCGGGGAGCTGTTTTTT.

This clonotype was recorded many times. The DNA of the CDR3 is TGTGCCAGTAGGACAGGGTTCGGTGGAAACACCATATATTTT. Translating gives CASRTGFGGNTIYF. This chain joins TRBV19 and TRBJ1-3, with 7 nucleotides matching TRBD1. Germline V gene lookup returns CDR1 LNHDA and CDR2 SQIVND (reference sequence). The junction had 5 bases not matched to a gene; V was cut back by 6 bases and J by 3 bases. CDR3 length equals 14 residues.

The V and J genes are TRBV12-3 or TRBV12-4 and TRBJ2-7; 12 nucleotides match TRBD2. The CDR3 totals 14 residues. After removal of 7 bases from V and 2 bases from J, the junction contained 3 bases not matched to a gene. Here the CDR3 reads CASIRLAGAYEQYF. In DNA, the CDR3 is TGTGCCAGCATTAGACTAGCGGGGGCCTACGAGCAGTACTTC.

V usage is TRBV30 and J usage is TRBJ1-1, with D perhaps matching TRBD1 (6 bases). V lost 2 bases and J lost 1, with 8 bases in between. The CDR3 is 13 amino acids. Germline CDR1 is GTSNPN and CDR2 is SVGIG (reference sequence). CDR3 DNA: TGTGCCTGGAGTCGGGGACAGAACACTGAAGCTTTCTTT. Protein product: CAWSRGQNTEAFF.

This clonotype was seen many times. The chain recombines TRBV11-2 with TRBJ2-6; D might be TRBD2 (6 bases). V lost 5 bases, J lost 0 bases, and 17 bases lay in between. From germline, CDR1 is SGHAT and CDR2 FQNNGV. The CDR3 has 18 amino acids. The CDR3: CASSPSVGLVSGANVLTF. In DNA form, the CDR3 reads TGTGCCAGCAGCCCGTCGGTGGGACTGGTCTCTGGGGCCAACGTCCTGACTTTC.

This chain uses TRBV7-8 with TRBJ2-5; unclear D gene. This CDR3 is built from 14 residues. Germline CDR1 reads SGHVS; CDR2 reads FQNEAQ. V was pared by 1 base and J by 4 bases, with 10 bases between. The CDR3 nucleotides are TGTGCCAGCAGCTTAGTCGCGTGGGGAGAGACCCAGTACTTC. Translation gives CASSLVAWGETQYF.

This clonotype was picked up many times. This chain links TRBV30 with TRBJ1-6, with 8 bases that match TRBD1. In germline, CDR1 is GTSNPN, CDR2 SVGIG (reference sequence). J lost 6 bases, V lost 5 bases, and 3 bases had no gene match. The CDR3 runs to 13 residues. The CDR3 DNA follows: TGTGCCTGGGAAGGACAGGGTAATTCACCCCTCCACTTT. Residues: CAWEGQGNSPLHF.